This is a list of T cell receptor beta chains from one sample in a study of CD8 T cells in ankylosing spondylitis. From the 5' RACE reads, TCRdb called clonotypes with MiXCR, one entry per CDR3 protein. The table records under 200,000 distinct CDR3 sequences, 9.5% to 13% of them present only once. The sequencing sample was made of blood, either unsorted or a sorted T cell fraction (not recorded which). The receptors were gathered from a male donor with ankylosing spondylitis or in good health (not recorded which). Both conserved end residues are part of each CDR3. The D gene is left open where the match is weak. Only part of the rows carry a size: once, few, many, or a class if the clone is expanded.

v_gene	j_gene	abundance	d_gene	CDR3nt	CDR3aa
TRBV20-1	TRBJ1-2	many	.	TGCAGTCTCCCGGCGGGGGTGGGAGGCTACACCTTC	CSLPAGVGGYTF
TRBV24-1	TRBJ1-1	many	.	TGTGCCACCAGTGCGGGGGTGGAGGGCACTGAAGCTTTCTTT	CATSAGVEGTEAFF
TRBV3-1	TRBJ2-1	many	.	TGTGCCAGCAGCTTCCCCCTGTACAATGAGCAGTTCTTC	CASSFPLYNEQFF
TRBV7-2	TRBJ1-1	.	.	TGTGCCAGCAGCTCCGTATACTACGCTGAAGCTTTCTTT	CASSSVYYAEAFF
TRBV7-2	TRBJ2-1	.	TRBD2	TGTGCCAGCAGCTTAGTGGGGGCGGGACTAGACGTCAATGAGCAGTTCTTC	CASSLVGAGLDVNEQFF
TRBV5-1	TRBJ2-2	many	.	TGCGCCAGCAGCTTGGCGGCCGGGGAGCTGTTTTTT	CASSLAAGELFF
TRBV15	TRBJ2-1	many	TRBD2	TGTGCCACCAGCATCGATGGACTAGCGGGAGGGCAGTTCTTC	CATSIDGLAGGQFF
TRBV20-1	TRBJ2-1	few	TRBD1	TGCAGTGCTAGACGGGACAGGTCCTACAATGAGCAGTTCTTC	CSARRDRSYNEQFF
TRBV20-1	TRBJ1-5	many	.	TGCAGTGCTAGAGATGATAAGGGGCACAGCAATCAGCCCCAGCATTTT	CSARDDKGHSNQPQHF
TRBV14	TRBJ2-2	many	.	TGTGCCAGCAGCCTAAGGGGGGGGACCGGGGAGCTGTTTTTT	CASSLRGGTGELFF
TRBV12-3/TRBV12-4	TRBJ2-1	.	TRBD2	TGTGCCAGCAGTAAGGGACTAGCGGGAGGGATAAGCTCCTACAATGAGCAGTTCTTC	CASSKGLAGGISSYNEQFF
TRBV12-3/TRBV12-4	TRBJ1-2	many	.	TGTGCCAGCAGTCCACAGGGTAACTATGGCTACACCTTC	CASSPQGNYGYTF
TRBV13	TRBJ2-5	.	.	TGTGCCATCAGCTTCATTATGCACACCCGAGACAGGCAAGAGACCCAGTACTTC	CAISFIMHTRDRQETQYF
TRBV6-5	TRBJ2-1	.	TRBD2	TGTGCCAGCAGTTTCCATACGGGGGCGGGGGGCAACAATGAGCAGTTCTTC	CASSFHTGAGGNNEQFF
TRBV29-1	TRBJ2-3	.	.	TGCAGCGTTGAAAGGCGAAGCAGGGAACTGGAAACGCAGTATTTT	CSVERRSRELETQYF
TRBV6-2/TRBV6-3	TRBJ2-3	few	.	TGTGCCAGCGGCGAGGCGGGCACAGATACGCAGTATTTT	CASGEAGTDTQYF
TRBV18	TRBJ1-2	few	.	TGTGCCAGCTCACCACTAGGCACTAACTATGGCTACACCTTC	CASSPLGTNYGYTF
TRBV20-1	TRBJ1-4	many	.	TGCAGTGCTAGGGACGGGCGGCGGGAAAAACTGTTTTTT	CSARDGRREKLFF
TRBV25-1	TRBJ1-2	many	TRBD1	TGTGCCAGCAGTGAATGGAGGACAGGGGGCGACTATGGCTACACCTTC	CASSEWRTGGDYGYTF
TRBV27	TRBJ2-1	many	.	TGTGCCAGCAGTTCTGGGGGACCCAATGAGCAGTTCTTC	CASSSGGPNEQFF
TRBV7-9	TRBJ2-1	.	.	TGTGCCAGCAGCTTAGACGTAGGGTTCGGTGAGCAGTTCTTC	CASSLDVGFGEQFF
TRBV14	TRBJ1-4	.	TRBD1	TGTGCCAGCAGCCGCGGGGCAGGGGGTAAAGAAGAAAAACTGTTTTTT	CASSRGAGGKEEKLFF
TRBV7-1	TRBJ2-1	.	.	TGTGCCAGCAGTCCAGGGCATGAGCAGTTCTTC	CASSPGHEQFF
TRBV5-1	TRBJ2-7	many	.	TGCGCCAGCAGCCACCGGGACTCCGTCTACGAGCAGTACTTC	CASSHRDSVYEQYF
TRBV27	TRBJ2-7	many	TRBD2	TGTGCCAGCAGCCGACGGGAGGGCTTCGAGCAGTACTTC	CASSRREGFEQYF
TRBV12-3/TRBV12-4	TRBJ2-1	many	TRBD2	TGTGCCAGCAGCATGGGACTAGCAGCTTACAATGAGCAGTTCTTC	CASSMGLAAYNEQFF
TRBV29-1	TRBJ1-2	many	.	TGCAGCGTTTCGGAAGGGAGGGCTAACTATGGCTACACCTTC	CSVSEGRANYGYTF
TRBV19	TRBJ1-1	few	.	TGTGCCAGTAGCTGGGGAGGGAACACTGAAGCTTTCTTT	CASSWGGNTEAFF
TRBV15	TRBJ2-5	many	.	TGTGCCACCAGCAGAGATTTGGAGACCCAGTACTTC	CATSRDLETQYF
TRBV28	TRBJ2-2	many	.	TGTGCCAGCACCGGAGGTTGGGAGCTGTTTTTT	CASTGGWELFF
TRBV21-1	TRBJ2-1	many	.	TGTGCCAGCAGCAAAGCGAGGCTAAAATCCTACAATGAGCAGTTCTTC	CASSKARLKSYNEQFF
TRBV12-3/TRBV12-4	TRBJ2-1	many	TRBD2	TGTGCCAGCAGTATCCTAGCGGGAGGGCCGTTCTTC	CASSILAGGPFF
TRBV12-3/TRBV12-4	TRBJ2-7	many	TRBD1	TGTGCCAGCAGTCCCCAGGGGGCCCCCTACGAGCAGTACTTC	CASSPQGAPYEQYF
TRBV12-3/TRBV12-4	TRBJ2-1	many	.	TGTGCCAGCAGTCGCGGACAGCTAGGCAATGAGCAGTTCTTC	CASSRGQLGNEQFF
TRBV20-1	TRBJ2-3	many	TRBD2	TGCAGTGCTAGAGATGTACTAGCGGGGGTATCAGATACGCAGTATTTT	CSARDVLAGVSDTQYF
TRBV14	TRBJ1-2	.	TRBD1	TGTGCCAGCAGCCAAAGGGACAGGGGACGCTATGGCTACACCTTC	CASSQRDRGRYGYTF
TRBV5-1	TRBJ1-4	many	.	TGCGCCAGCAGCTTGACAGGAACTAATGAAAAACTGTTTTTT	CASSLTGTNEKLFF
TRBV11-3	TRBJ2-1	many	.	TGTGCCAGCAGCCTCAGTACAATGGGGGGCAATGAGCAGTTCTTC	CASSLSTMGGNEQFF
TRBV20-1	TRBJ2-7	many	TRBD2	TGCAGTGCTAGAGGGTATGGTAGGGGACTAGAGCCAAGCGAGCAGTACTTC	CSARGYGRGLEPSEQYF
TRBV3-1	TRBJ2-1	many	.	TGTGCCAGCAGCCAAGATCCGGGGGGCGACAATGAGCAGTTCTTC	CASSQDPGGDNEQFF
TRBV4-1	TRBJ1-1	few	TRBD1	TGCGCCAGCAGCCTCCGGACAGGGGCGAGGACTGAAGCTTTCTTT	CASSLRTGARTEAFF
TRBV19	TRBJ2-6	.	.	TGTGCCAGTAGTTCTGGGGGGCCCTCTGGGGCCAACGTCCTGACTTTC	CASSSGGPSGANVLTF
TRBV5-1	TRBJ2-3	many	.	TGCGCCAGCGCCCTGTACGGGGGTGACCAAGATACGCAGTATTTT	CASALYGGDQDTQYF
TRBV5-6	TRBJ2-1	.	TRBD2	TGTGCCAGCAGCTCAGGGACTAGCTTCCACAATGAGCAGTTCTTC	CASSSGTSFHNEQFF
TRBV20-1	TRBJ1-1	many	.	TGCAGTGCTAGAGATATAGGACAGCCGAACACTGAAGCTTTCTTT	CSARDIGQPNTEAFF